These 2 T cell receptor beta chains originate from one sample sequenced in a study of post-analysis software for immune sequencing data. Unique molecular identifiers were built into the TCR beta cDNA libraries. Using its own MiXCR run on the PCR reads, TCRdb lists one record per CDR3 protein. The sample yields roughly 160,000 distinct CDR3 sequences, around 36% seen once. The sequences come from blood, collected after autologous hematopoietic stem cell transplantation. Every receptor here comes from a girl between 10 and 17 years old with multiple sclerosis.

This clonotype was seen a few times. The V call is TRBV27, the J call TRBJ2-7, with D possibly called TRBD1 or TRBD2 (5 bases each). V was trimmed by 8 bases and J by 0 bases, leaving 17 bases between them. The germline gives CDR1 MNHEY, CDR2 SMNVEV (reference sequence). The CDR3 covers 15 residues. The CDR3, as DNA: TGTGCCAGCGGGAGAGGTGACAGCATCTCCTACGAGCAGTACTTC. Translated, it gives CASGRGDSISYEQYF.

This clonotype was observed a few times. The chain couples TRBV7-9 to TRBJ2-1; 11 bases line up with TRBD2. The V gene end was trimmed by 2 bases and the J gene end by 12 bases; junction bases not matched to a gene: 9. Germline CDR1 SEHNR, CDR2 FQNEAQ (reference sequence). CDR3 length: 15 amino acids. The CDR3 DNA reads as TGTGCCAGCAGCTTAACGGGACTAGCGGACCGGGTGCAGTTCTTC. This codes for CASSLTGLADRVQFF.